The following is a T cell receptor beta chain sequence with its context. These data are taken from a study of early T cells in non-severe SARS-CoV-2 infection. TCRdb re-derived calls from the 5' RACE reads in MiXCR, one entry per CDR3 protein. The table lists 85,000 to 90,000 distinct CDR3 sequences, 14% of them singletons. The CDR3 spans 12 residues. V gave up 5 bases and J gave up 8 bases, with 10 bases separating them. Germline CDR1 and CDR2: MNHEY and SMNVEV (reference sequence). Sample: whole blood. This chain uses TRBV27 with TRBJ2-1, with D hard to call. The receptor was derived from an adult who was a healthcare worker with PCR-confirmed SARS-CoV-2 infection or an uninfected control (not recorded which). The CDR3 loop is CASSLVNDEQFF. The CDR3 DNA reads as TGTGCCAGCAGTCTAGTAAATGATGAGCAGTTCTTC.